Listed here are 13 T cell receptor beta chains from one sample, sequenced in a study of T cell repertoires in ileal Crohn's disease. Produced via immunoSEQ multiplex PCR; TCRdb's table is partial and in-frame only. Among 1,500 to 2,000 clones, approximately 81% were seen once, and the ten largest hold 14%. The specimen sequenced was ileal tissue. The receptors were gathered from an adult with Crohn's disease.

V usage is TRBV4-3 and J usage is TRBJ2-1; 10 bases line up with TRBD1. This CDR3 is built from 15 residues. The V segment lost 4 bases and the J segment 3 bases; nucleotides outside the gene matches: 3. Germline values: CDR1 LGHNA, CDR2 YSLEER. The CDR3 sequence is CASSPGTGDYNEQFF. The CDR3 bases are TGCGCCAGCAGCCCGGGGACAGGGGACTACAATGAGCAGTTCTTC.

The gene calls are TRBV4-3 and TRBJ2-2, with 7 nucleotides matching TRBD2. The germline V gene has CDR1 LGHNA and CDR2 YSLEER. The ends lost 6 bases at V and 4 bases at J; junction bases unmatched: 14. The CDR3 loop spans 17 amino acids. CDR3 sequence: CASSQRAGVTITGELFF. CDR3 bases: TGCGCCAGCAGTCAACGGGCGGGGGTAACGATCACCGGGGAGCTGTTTTTT.

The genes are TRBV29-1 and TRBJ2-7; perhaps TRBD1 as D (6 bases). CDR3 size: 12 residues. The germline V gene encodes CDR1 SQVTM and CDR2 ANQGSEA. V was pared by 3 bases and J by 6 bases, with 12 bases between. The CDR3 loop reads CSVDAGEGEQYF. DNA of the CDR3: TGCAGCGTTGACGCAGGGGAAGGCGAGCAGTACTTC.

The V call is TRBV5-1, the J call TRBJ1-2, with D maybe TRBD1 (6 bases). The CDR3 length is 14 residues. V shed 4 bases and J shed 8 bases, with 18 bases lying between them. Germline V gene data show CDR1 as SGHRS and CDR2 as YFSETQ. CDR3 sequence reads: CASSPGGGARGYTF. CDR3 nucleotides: TGCGCCAGCAGCCCCGGAGGGGGGGCTAGGGGCTACACCTTC.

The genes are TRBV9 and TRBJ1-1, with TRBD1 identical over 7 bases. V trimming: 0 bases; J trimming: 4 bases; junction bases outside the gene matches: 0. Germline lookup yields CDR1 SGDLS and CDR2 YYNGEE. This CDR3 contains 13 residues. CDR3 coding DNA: TGTGCCAGCAGCGTAGAGGGGGCCACTGAAGCTTTCTTT. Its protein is CASSVEGATEAFF.

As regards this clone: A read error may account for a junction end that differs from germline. The CDR3 DNA is TGTGTCAGCAGTATTTGGACAGGGGACTTCGAGCAGTACTTC. Translating gives CVSSIWTGDFEQYF. The chain links TRBV6-5 to TRBJ2-7, with 9 bases aligning to TRBD1. The CDR3 totals 14 residues. Germline loops: CDR1 MNHEY, CDR2 SVGAGI.

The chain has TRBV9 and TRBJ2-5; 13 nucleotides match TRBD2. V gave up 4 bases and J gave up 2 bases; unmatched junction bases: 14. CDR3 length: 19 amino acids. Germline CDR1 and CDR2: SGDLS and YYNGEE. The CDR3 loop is CASSPGTSGNLLKQETQYF. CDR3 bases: TGTGCCAGCAGCCCAGGGACTAGCGGGAACCTACTAAAACAAGAGACCCAGTACTTC.

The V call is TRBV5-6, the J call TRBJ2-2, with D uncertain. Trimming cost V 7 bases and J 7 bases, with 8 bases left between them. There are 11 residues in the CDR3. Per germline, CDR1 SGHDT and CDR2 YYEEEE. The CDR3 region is CASSYYGELFF. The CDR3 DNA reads TGTGCCAGCTCGTATTACGGGGAGCTGTTTTTT.

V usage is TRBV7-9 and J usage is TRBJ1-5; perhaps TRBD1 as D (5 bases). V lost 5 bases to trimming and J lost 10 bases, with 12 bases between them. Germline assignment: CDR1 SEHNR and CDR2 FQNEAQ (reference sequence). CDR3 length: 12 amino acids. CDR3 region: CASSPVGGPQHF. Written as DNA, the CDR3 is TGTGCCAGCAGCCCAGTGGGGGGACCCCAGCATTTT.

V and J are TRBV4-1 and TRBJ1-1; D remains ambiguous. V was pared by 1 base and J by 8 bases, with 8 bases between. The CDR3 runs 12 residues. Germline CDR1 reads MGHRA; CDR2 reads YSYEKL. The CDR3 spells CASSQGASEAFF. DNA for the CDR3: TGCGCCAGCAGCCAAGGGGCCTCCGAAGCTTTCTTT.

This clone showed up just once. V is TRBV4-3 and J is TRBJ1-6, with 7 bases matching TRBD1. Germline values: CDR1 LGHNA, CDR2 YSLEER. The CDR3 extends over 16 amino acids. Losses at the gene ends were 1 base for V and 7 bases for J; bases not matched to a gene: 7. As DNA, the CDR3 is TGCGCCAGCAGCCAAGGGTCGGACAGGACCAATTCACCCCTCCACTTT. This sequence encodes CASSQGSDRTNSPLHF.

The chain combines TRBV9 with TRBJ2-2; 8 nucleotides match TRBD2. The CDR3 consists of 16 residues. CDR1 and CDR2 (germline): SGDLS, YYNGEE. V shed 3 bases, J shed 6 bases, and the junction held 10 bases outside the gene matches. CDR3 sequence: CASSATGTRRAGELFF. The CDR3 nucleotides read TGTGCCAGCAGCGCCACCGGGACTAGGAGGGCCGGGGAGCTGTTTTTT.

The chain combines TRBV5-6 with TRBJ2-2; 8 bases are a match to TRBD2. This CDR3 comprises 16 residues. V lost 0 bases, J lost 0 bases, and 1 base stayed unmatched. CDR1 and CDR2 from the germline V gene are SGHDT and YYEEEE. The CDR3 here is CASSLGGRPNTGELFF. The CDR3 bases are TGTGCCAGCAGCTTGGGCGGGAGGCCGAACACCGGGGAGCTGTTTTTT.